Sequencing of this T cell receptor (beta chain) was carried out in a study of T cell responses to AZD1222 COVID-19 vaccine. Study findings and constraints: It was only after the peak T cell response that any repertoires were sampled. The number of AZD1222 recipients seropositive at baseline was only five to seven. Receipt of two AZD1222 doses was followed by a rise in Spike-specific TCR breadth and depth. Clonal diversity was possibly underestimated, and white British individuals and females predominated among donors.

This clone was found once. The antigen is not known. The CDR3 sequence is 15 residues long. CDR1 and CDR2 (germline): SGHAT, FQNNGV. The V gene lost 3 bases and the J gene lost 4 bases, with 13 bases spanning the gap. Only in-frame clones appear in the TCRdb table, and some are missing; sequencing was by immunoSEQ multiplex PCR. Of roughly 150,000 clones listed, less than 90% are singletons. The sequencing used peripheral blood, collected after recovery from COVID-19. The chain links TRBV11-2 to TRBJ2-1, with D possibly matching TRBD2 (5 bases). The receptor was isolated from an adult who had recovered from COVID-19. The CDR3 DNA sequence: TGTGCCAGCAGCTTTGTGCCAGCGGCATACAATGAGCAGTTCTTC. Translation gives CASSFVPAAYNEQFF.